This TCR beta chain was sequenced during a study of Graves' ophthalmopathy and Graves' hyperthyroidism. Study-wide results and caveats: At around 65% sensitivity and approximately 78% specificity, the model predicted progression of the ophthalmopathy. The 13-signature model separated ophthalmopathy from stable hyperthyroidism at 85% to 90% sensitivity and around 81% specificity.

To note about this clonotype: Its specificity is unknown.

RNA served as the template for amplifying TCR beta CDR3 regions. The first-round RT-PCR employed HTBI primers together with the Qiagen OneStep RT-PCR kit. A multiplex PCR was then performed as the second round. TCRdb re-called the multiplex PCR reads through MiXCR, storing one row per CDR3 protein. The table shows some 380,000 distinct CDR3 sequences, with 15% to 19% occurring only once. Diagnosis relied on clinical symptoms, serum thyroxine, TRAb, thyroid ultrasound and orbital computed tomography. As the starting material, 8 to 10 ml of fresh peripheral blood yielded the PBMCs. The germline gives CDR1 LNHNV, CDR2 YYDKDF (reference sequence). The CDR3 has 15 residues. V dropped 1 base and J dropped 5; count of bases not matched to a gene: 5.

Input material: peripheral blood. The rearrangement joins TRBV15 to TRBJ1-5, with TRBD1 matching over 7 bases. The clonotype originates from a woman aged 18-29 years with stable Graves' hyperthyroidism. The CDR3 sequence is CATSRAQGGDQPQHF. CDR3 sequence (DNA): TGTGCCACCAGCAGAGCCCAAGGGGGCGATCAGCCCCAGCATTTT.